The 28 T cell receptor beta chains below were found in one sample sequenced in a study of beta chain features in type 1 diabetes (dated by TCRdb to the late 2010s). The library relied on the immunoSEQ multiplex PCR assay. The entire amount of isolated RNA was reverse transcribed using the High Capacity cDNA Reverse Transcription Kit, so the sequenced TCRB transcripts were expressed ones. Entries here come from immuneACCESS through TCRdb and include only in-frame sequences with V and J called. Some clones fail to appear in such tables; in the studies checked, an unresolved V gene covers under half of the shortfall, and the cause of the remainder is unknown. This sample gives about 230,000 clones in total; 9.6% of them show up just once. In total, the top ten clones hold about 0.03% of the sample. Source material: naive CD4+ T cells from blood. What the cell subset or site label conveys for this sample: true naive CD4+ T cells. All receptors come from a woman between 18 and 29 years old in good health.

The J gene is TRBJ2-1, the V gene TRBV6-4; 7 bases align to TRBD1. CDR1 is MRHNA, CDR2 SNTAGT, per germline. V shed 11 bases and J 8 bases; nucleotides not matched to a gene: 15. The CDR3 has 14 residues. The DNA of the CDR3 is TGTGCCGGCCGCCTAAAACAGGGGCAGGATGAGCAGTTCTTC. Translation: CAGRLKQGQDEQFF.

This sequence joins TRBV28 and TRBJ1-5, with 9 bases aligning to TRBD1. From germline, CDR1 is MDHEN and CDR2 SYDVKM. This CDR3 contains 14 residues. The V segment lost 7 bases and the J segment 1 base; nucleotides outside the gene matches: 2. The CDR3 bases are TGTGCCAGCACGACAGGGGGAAGCAATCAGCCCCAGCATTTT. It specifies CASTTGGSNQPQHF.

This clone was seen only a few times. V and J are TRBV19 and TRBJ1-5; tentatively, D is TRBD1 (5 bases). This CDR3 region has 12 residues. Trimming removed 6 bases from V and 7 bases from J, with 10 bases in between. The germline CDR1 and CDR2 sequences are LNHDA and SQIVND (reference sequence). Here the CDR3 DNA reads TGTGCCAGTAGGGCGGGGGACCAGCCCCAGCATTTT. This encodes CASRAGDQPQHF. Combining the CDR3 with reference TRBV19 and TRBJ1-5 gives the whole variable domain DGGITQSPKYLFRKEGQNVTLSCEQNLNHDAMYWYRQDPGQGLRLIYYSQIVNDFQKGDIAEGYSVSREKKESFPLTVTSAQKNPTAFYLCASRAGDQPQHFGDGTRLSIL.

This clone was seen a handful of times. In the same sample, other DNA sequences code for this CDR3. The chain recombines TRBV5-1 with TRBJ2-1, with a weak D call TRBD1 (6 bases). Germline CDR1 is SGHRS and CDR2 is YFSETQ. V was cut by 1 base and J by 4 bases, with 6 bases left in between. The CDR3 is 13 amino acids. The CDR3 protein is CASSLTGYNEQFF. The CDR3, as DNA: TGCGCCAGCAGCTTGACAGGGTACAATGAGCAGTTCTTC.

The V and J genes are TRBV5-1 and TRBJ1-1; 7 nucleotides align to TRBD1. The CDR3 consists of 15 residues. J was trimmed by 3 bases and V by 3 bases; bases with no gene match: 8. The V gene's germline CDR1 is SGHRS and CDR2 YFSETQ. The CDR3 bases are TGCGCCAGCAGCTCGGGGACAGCCGTCGACACTGAAGCTTTCTTT. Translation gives CASSSGTAVDTEAFF.

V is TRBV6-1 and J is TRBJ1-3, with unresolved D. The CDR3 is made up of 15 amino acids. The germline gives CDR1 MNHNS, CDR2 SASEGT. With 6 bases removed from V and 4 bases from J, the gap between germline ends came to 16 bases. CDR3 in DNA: TGTGCCAGCAGGCCCCGACCCTCAGGAGGAAACACCATATATTTT. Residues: CASRPRPSGGNTIYF.

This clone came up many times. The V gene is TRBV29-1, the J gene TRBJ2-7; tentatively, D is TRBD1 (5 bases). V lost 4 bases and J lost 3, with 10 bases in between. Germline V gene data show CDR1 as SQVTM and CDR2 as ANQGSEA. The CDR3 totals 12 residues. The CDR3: CSVGRTLYEQYF. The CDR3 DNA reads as TGCAGCGTTGGTCGGACACTCTACGAGCAGTACTTC.

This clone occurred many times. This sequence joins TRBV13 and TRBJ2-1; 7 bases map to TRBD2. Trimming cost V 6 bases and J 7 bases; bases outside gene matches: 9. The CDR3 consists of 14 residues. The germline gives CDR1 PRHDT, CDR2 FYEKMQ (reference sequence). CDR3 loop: CASRWEGNVNEQFF. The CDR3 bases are TGTGCCAGCAGATGGGAGGGGAATGTGAATGAGCAGTTCTTC.

CDR3 bases: TGTGCCAAGGCCCGAGGAGCGGCAGATACGCAGTATTTT. Residues: CAKARGAADTQYF. The chain employs TRBV10-3 and TRBJ2-3; D possibly corresponds to TRBD2 (5 bases). V lost 10 bases to trimming and J lost 4 bases, with 15 bases between them. From germline, CDR1 is ENHRY and CDR2 SYGVKD. The CDR3 runs 13 residues.

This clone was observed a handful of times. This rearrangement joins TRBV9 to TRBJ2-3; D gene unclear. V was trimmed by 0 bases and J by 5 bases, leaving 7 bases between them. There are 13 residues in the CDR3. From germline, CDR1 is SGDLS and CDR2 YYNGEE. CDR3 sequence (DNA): TGTGCCAGCAGCGTAGCAGGAATAGATACGCAGTATTTT. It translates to CASSVAGIDTQYF.

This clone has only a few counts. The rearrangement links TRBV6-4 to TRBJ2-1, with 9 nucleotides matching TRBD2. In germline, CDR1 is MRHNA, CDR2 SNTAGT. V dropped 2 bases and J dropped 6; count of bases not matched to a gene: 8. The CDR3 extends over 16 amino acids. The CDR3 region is CASSDRLAGAGNEQFF. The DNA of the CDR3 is TGTGCCAGCAGTGACAGGTTAGCGGGAGCCGGCAATGAGCAGTTCTTC.

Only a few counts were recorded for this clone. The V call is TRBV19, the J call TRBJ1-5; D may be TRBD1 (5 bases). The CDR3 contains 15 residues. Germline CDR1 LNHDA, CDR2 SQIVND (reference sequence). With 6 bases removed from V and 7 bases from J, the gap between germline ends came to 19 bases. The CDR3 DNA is TGTGCCAGTAGCGTTGCCGCGGGGGTTGGACAGCCCCAGCATTTT. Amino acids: CASSVAAGVGQPQHF.

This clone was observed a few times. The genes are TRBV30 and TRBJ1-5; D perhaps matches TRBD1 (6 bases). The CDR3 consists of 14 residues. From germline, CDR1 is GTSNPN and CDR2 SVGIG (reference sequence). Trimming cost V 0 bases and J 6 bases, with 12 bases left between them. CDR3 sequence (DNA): TGTGCCTGGAGTGTACTGGTAGGGGGTCAGCCCCAGCATTTT. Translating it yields CAWSVLVGGQPQHF.

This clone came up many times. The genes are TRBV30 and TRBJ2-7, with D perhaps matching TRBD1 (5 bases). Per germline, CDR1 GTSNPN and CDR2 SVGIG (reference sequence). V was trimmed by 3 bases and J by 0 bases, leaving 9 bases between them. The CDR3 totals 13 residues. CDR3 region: CAWRQDYSYEQYF. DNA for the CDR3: TGTGCCTGGAGACAGGATTACTCCTACGAGCAGTACTTC.

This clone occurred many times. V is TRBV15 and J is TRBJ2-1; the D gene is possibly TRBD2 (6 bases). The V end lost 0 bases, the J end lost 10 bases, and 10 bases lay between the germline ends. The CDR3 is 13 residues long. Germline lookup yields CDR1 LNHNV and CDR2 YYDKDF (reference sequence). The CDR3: CATSRDLAGEQFF. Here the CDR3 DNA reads TGTGCCACCAGCAGAGATCTCGCGGGGGAGCAGTTCTTC.

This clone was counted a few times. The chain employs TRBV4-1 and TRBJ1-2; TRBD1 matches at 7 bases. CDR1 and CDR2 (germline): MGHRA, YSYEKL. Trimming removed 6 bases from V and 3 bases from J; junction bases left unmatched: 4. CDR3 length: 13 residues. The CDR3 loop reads CASRNGQDYGYTF. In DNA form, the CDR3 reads TGCGCCAGCAGAAACGGACAGGACTATGGCTACACCTTC.

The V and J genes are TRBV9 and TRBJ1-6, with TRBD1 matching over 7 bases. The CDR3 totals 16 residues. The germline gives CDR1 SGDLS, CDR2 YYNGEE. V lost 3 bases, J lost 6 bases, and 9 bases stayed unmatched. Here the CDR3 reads CASSATGTDANSPLHF. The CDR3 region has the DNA TGTGCCAGCAGCGCCACCGGGACAGACGCTAATTCACCCCTCCACTTT.

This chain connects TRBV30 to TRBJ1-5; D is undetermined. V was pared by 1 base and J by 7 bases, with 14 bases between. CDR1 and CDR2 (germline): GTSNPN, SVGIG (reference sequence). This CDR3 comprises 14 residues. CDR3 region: CAWSGGLDGQPQHF. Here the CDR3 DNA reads TGTGCCTGGAGTGGAGGCCTCGATGGACAGCCCCAGCATTTT.

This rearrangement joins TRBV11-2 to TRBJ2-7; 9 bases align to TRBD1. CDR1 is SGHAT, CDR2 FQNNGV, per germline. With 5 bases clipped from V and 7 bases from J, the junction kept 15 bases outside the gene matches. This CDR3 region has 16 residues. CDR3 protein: CASSLPPGQGKGEQYF. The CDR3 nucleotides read TGTGCCAGCAGCCTACCCCCGGGACAGGGAAAGGGGGAGCAGTACTTC.

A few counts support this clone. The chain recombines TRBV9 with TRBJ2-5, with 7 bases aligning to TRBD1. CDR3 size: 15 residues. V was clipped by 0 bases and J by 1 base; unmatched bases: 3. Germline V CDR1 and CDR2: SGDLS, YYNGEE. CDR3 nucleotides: TGTGCCAGCAGCGTAGAGGACAGGTCCCAAGAGACCCAGTACTTC. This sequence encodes CASSVEDRSQETQYF. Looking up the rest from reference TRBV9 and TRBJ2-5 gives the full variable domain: DSGVTQTPKHLITATGQRVTLRCSPRSGDLSVYWYQQSLDQGLQFLIQYYNGEERAKGNILERFSAQQFPDLHSELNLSSLELGDSALYFCASSVEDRSQETQYFGPGTRLLVL.

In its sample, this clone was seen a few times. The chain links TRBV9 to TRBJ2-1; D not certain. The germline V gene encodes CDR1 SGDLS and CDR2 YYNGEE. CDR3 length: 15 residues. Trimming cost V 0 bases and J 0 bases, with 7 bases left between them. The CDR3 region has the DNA TGTGCCAGCAGCGTAGTTTCGGGCTCCTACAATGAGCAGTTCTTC. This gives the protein CASSVVSGSYNEQFF.

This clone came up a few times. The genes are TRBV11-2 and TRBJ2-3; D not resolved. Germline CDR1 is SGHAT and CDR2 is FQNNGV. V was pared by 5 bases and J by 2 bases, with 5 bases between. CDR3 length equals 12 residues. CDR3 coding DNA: TGTGCCAGCAGCCCAAACACAGATACGCAGTATTTT. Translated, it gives CASSPNTDTQYF.

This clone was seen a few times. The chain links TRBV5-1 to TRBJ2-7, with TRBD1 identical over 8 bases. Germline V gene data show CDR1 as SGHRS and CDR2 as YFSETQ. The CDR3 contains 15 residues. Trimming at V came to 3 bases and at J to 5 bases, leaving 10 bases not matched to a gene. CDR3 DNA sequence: TGCGCCAGCAGCTCTAGAGGACAGGGCCTGAACGAGCAGTACTTC. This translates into CASSSRGQGLNEQYF.

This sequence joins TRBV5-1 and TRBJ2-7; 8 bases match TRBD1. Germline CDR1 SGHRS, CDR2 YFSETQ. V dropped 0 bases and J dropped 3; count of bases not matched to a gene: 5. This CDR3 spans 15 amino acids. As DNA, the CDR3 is TGCGCCAGCAGCTTGGTTCAGGGGGCGAGCTACGAGCAGTACTTC. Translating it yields CASSLVQGASYEQYF.

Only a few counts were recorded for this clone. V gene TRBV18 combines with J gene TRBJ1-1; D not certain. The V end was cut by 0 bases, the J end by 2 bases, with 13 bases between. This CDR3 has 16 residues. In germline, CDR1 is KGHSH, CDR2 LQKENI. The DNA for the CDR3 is TGTGCCAGCTCACCACCCTACCGGAGAGCAAACACTGAAGCTTTCTTT. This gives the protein CASSPPYRRANTEAFF. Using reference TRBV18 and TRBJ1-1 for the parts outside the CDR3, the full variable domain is NAGVMQNPRHLVRRRGQEARLRCSPMKGHSHVYWYRQLPEEGLKFMVYLQKENIIDESGMPKERFSAEFPKEGPSILRIQQVVRGDSAAYFCASSPPYRRANTEAFFGQGTRLTVV.

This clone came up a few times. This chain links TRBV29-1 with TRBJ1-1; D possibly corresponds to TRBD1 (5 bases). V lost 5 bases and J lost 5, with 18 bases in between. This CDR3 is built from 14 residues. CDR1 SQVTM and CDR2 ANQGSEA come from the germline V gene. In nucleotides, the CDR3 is TGCAGCGTTAGAAACCAGGCAGGGTATACTGAAGCTTTCTTT. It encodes CSVRNQAGYTEAFF.

CDR3 sequence: CASSSNRGNTEAFF. DNA for the CDR3: TGCGCCAGCAGCTCCAACAGGGGGAACACTGAAGCTTTCTTT. The gene calls are TRBV5-1 and TRBJ1-1, with 7 bases fitting TRBD1. V was pared by 3 bases and J by 1 base, with 3 bases of the junction left unmatched. CDR3 size: 14 residues. Germline V gene sequence: CDR1 SGHRS, CDR2 YFSETQ.

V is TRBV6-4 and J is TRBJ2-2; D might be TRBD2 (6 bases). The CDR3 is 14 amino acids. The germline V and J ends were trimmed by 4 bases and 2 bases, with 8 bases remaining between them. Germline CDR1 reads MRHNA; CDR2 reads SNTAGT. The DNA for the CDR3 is TGTGCCAGCAGTGGGGACTTTAACACCGGGGAGCTGTTTTTT. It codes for CASSGDFNTGELFF.